Listed below are T cell receptor beta chains from one sample, sequenced in a study of T cell responses to AZD1222 COVID-19 vaccine. TCRdb's copy holds only in-frame clones and misses some; the assay was immunoSEQ multiplex PCR. Of more than 60,000 clones in the sample, over 75% were seen once. This sample comprised peripheral blood, obtained on day 0 of AZD1222 vaccination. These receptors originate from an adult in good health. The CDR3 runs from the conserved cysteine through the conserved F or W. The D gene is left open where the match is weak. Clone size is not always given. Where it is, it says once, few, many or a class for expanded clones.

cdr3_aa	cdr3_nt	v_call	j_call	d_call	clone_size
CASSYTGGRETQYF	TGTGCCAGCAGTTACACAGGTGGGCGAGAGACCCAGTACTTC	TRBV6-6	TRBJ2-5	NA	NA
CASSPTGAGAGELFF	TGTGCCAGCAGCCCCACAGGAGCCGGGGCCGGGGAGCTGTTTTTT	TRBV7-3	TRBJ2-2	NA	once
CASSQVAGNQPQHF	TGCGCCAGCAGCCAGGTGGCGGGCAATCAGCCCCAGCATTTT	TRBV4-1	TRBJ1-5	NA	few
CASSQDQGGYTF	TGTGCCAGCAGCCAAGATCAGGGGGGCTACACCTTC	TRBV4-2	TRBJ1-2	NA	NA
CSAWDRGTGNTIYF	TGCAGCGCTTGGGACAGGGGGACGGGAAACACCATATATTTT	TRBV29-1	TRBJ1-3	TRBD1	NA
CASSQVAGNQPQHF	TGCGCCAGCAGCCAAGTAGCAGGCAATCAGCCCCAGCATTTT	TRBV4-1	TRBJ1-5	NA	few
CASSHPGPREKLFF	TGTGCCAGCAGCCACCCCGGGCCCCGCGAAAAACTGTTTTTT	TRBV21-1	TRBJ1-4	NA	few
CASSETGGAGANVLTF	TGTGCCAGCAGTGAAACAGGGGGCGCTGGGGCCAACGTCCTGACTTTC	TRBV2	TRBJ2-6	TRBD1	NA
CATQQGLSYNSPLHF	TGTGCCACTCAACAGGGGCTTTCCTATAATTCACCCCTCCACTTT	TRBV19	TRBJ1-6	TRBD1	once
CASNRGDRDTGELFF	TGTGCCAGCAACCGGGGGGATAGAGACACCGGGGAGCTGTTTTTT	TRBV25-1	TRBJ2-2	TRBD2	NA
CAWSVQGGNYGYTF	TGTGCCTGGAGTGTACAGGGGGGGAACTATGGCTACACCTTC	TRBV30	TRBJ1-2	TRBD1	NA
CASSLKGSYEQYF	TGCGCCAGCAGCTTGAAGGGATCCTACGAGCAGTACTTC	TRBV5-1	TRBJ2-7	NA	NA
CASSPQRSSGNTIYF	TGTGCCAGCAGCCCCCAGAGGAGCTCTGGAAACACCATATATTTT	TRBV6-5	TRBJ1-3	NA	few
CASSRQGARNEQFF	TGTGCCAGCAGCCGACAGGGGGCTCGCAATGAGCAGTTCTTC	TRBV3-1/TRBV3-2	TRBJ2-1	TRBD1	few
CATNPGGTTYEQYF	TGTGCCACTAACCCGGGGGGCACAACCTACGAGCAGTACTTC	TRBV19	TRBJ2-7	NA	once
CATRPQGGGETQYF	TGTGCCACCAGACCCCAGGGAGGAGGAGAGACCCAGTACTTC	TRBV24-1	TRBJ2-5	NA	NA
CASRRGGNYNEQFF	TGTGCCAGCAGACGCGGGGGAAATTACAATGAGCAGTTCTTC	TRBV3-1/TRBV3-2	TRBJ2-1	TRBD2	few
CASSLRSGIGSGANVLTF	TGTGCCAGCAGCTTAAGATCAGGGATCGGGTCTGGGGCCAACGTCCTGACTTTC	TRBV7-3	TRBJ2-6	NA	NA
CASTLGGTNTEAFF	TGTGCCAGCACCCTTGGGGGGACGAACACTGAAGCTTTCTTT	TRBV7-8	TRBJ1-1	NA	NA
CSVEGQGPYGYTF	TGCAGCGTTGAGGGACAGGGTCCCTATGGCTACACTTTC	TRBV29-1	TRBJ1-2	TRBD1	NA
CASSYSGRWTGELFF	TGTGCCAGCAGTTACTCGGGAAGGTGGACCGGGGAGCTGTTTTTT	TRBV6-5	TRBJ2-2	NA	once